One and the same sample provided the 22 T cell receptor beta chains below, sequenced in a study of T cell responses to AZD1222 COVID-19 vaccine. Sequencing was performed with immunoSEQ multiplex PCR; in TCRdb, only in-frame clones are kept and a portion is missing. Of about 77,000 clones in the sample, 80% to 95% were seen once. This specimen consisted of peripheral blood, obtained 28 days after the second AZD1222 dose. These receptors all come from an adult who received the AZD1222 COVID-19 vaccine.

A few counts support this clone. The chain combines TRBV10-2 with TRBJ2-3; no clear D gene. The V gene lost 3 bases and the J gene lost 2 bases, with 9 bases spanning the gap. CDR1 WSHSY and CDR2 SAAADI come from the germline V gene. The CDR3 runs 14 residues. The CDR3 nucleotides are TGCGCCAGCAGTGATAAACCTAACACAGATACGCAGTATTTT. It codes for CASSDKPNTDTQYF.

The CDR3: CANPGRGANTEAFF. The CDR3 DNA is TGTGCCAACCCCGGTAGAGGCGCGAACACTGAAGCTTTCTTT. This chain joins TRBV2 and TRBJ1-1; D not certain. The CDR3 totals 14 residues. The V gene's germline CDR1 is SNHLY and CDR2 FYNNEI. V was shortened by 10 bases and J by 1 base, with 16 bases between the two germline ends.

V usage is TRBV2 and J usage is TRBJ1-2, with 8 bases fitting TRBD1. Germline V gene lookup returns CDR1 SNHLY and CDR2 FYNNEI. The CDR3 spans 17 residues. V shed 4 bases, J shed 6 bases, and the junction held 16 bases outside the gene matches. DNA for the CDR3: TGTGCCAGCAGTGCGTTCTCAGGGGGCGATTTGTGGGATGGCTACACCTTC. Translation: CASSAFSGGDLWDGYTF.

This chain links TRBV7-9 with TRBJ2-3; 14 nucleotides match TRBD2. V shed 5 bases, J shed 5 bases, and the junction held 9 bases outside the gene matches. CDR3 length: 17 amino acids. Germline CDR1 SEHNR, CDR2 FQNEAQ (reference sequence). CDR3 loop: CASSLGTSGRTGDTQYF. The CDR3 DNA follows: TGTGCCAGCAGCCTAGGGACTAGCGGGAGAACGGGAGATACGCAGTATTTT.

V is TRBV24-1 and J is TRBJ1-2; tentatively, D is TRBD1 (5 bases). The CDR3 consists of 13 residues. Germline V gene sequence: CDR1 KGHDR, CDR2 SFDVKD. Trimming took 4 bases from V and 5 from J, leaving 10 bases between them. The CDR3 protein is CATSDPDSYGYTF. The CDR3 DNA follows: TGTGCCACCAGTGACCCCGACAGTTATGGCTACACCTTC.

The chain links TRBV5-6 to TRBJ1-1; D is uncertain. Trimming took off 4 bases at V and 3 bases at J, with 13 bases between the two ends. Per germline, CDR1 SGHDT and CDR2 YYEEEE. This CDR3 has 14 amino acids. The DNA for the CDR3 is TGTGCCAGCAGCCCAGCGGGGTTTTACACTGAAGCTTTCTTT. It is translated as CASSPAGFYTEAFF.

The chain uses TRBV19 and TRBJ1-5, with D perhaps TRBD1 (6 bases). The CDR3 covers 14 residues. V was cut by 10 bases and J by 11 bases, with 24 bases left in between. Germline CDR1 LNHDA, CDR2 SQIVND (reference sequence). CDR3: CATQGGAAPGAQHF. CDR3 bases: TGTGCCACCCAAGGGGGAGCAGCCCCCGGGGCCCAGCATTTT.

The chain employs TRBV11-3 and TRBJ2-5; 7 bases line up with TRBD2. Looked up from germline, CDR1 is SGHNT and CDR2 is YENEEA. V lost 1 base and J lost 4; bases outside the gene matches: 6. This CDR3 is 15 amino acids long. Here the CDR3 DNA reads TGTGCCAGCAGCTTAGGTGGGAGGGCCGGAGAGACCCAGTACTTC. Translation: CASSLGGRAGETQYF.

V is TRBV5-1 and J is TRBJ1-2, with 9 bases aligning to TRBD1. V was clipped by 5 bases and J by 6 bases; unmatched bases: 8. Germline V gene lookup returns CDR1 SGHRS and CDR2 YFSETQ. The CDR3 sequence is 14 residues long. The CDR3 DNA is TGCGCCAGCAGTGTGGGACAGGGATTAGATGGCTACACCTTC. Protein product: CASSVGQGLDGYTF.

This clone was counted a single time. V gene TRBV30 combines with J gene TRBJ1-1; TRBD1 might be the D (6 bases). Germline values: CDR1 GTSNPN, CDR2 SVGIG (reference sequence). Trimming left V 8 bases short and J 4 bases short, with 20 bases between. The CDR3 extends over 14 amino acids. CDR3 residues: CARRTGPRGTEAFF. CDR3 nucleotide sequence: TGTGCCCGACGAACGGGACCCAGGGGCACTGAAGCTTTCTTT.

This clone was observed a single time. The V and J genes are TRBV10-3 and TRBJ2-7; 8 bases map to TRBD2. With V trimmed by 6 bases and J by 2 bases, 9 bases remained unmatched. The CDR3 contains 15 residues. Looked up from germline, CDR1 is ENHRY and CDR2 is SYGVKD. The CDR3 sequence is CAISPRSGGAYEQYF. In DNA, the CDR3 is TGTGCCATCAGCCCAAGGAGCGGGGGAGCCTACGAGCAGTACTTC.

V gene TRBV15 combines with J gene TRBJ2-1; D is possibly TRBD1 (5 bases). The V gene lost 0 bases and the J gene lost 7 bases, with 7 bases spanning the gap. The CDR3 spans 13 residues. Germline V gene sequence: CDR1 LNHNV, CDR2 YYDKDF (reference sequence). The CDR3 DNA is TGTGCCACCAGCAGAGAAGGGGTGAATGAGCAGTTCTTC. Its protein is CATSREGVNEQFF.

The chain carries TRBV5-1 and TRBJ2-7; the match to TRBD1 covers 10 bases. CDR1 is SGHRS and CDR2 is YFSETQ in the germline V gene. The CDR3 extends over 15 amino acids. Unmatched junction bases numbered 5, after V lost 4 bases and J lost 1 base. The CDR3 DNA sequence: TGCGCCAGCAGCGGGGGGACAGGGGAGTCCTACGAGCAGTACTTC. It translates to CASSGGTGESYEQYF.

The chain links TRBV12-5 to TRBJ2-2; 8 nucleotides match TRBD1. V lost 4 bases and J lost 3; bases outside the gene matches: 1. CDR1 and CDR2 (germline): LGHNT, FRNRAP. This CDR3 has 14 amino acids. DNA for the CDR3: TGTGCTAGTGGTTCGGGACAGGACACCGGGGAGCTGTTTTTT. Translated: CASGSGQDTGELFF.

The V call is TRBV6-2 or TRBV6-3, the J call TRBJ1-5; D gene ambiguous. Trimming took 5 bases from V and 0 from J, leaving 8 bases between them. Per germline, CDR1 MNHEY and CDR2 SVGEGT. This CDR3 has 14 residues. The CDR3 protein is CASSEYDSNQPQHF. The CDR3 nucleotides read TGTGCCAGCAGTGAGTACGATAGCAATCAGCCCCAGCATTTT.

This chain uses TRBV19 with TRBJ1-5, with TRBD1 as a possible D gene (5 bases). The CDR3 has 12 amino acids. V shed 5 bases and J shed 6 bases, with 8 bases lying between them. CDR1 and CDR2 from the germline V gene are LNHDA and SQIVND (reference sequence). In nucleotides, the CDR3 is TGTGCCAGTAGTCCAGGGATTCAGCCCCAGCATTTT. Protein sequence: CASSPGIQPQHF.

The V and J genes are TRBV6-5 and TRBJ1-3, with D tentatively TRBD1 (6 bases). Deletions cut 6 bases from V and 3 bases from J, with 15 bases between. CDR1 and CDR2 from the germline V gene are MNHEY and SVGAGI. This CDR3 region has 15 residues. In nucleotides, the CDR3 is TGTGCCAGCAGAGTTATACAGGGTGGTGGAAACACCATATATTTT. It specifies CASRVIQGGGNTIYF.

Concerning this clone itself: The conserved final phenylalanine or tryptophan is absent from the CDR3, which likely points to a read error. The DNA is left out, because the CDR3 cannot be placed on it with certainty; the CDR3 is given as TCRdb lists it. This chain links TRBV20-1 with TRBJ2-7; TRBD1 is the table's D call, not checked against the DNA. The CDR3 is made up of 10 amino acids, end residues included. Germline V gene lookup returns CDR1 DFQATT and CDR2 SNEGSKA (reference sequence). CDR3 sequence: CSASGTGLSL.

CDR3 DNA sequence: TGTGCCAGCAGCGAGACAGGGGGCAGGACTGAAGCTTTCTTT. Its translation: CASSETGGRTEAFF. This chain uses TRBV6-5 with TRBJ1-1, with TRBD1 identical over 10 bases. Germline CDR1 reads MNHEY; CDR2 reads SVGAGI. This CDR3 contains 14 residues. Trimming removed 6 bases from V and 5 bases from J; junction bases left unmatched: 6.

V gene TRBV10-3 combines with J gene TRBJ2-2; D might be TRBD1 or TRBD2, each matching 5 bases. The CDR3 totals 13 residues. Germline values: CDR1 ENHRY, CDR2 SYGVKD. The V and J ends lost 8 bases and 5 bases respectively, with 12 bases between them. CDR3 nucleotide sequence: TGTGCCATCCACCGGGACCTAACCGGGGAGCTGTTTTTT. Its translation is CAIHRDLTGELFF.

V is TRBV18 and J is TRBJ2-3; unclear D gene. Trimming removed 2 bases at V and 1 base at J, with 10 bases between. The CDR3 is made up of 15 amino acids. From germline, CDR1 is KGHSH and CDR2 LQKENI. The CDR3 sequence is CASSPVGQGTDTQYF. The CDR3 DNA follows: TGTGCCAGCTCACCAGTAGGGCAGGGCACAGATACGCAGTATTTT.

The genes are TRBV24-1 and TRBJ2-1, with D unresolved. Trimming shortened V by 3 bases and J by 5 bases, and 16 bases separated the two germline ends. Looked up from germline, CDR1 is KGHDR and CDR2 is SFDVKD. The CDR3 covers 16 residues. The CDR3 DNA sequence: TGTGCCACCAGTGATACCGGACGGAAAGGCAACAATGAGCAGTTCTTC. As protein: CATSDTGRKGNNEQFF.